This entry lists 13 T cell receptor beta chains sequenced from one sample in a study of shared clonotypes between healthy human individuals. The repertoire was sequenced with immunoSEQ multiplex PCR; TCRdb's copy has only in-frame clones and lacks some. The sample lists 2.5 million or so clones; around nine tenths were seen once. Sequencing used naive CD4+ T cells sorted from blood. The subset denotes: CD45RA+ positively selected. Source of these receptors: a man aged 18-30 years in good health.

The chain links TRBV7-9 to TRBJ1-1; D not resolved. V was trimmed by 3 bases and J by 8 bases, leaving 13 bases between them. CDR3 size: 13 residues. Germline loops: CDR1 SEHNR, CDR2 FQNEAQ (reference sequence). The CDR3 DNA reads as TGTGCCAGCAGCTTTACCAGCTCTTCAGAAGCTTTCTTT. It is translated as CASSFTSSSEAFF. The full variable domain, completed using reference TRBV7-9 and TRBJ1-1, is DTGVSQNPRHKITKRGQNVTFRCDPISEHNRLYWYRQTLGQGPEFLTYFQNEAQLEKSRLLSDRFSAERPKGSFSTLEIQRTEQGDSAMYLCASSFTSSSEAFFGQGTRLTVV.

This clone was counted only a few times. The chain's CDR3 is CAWSEAGDSPLHF. The CDR3 DNA sequence: TGTGCCTGGAGTGAGGCAGGCGATTCACCCCTCCACTTT. The gene calls are TRBV30 and TRBJ1-6; D is uncertain. V was cut by 1 base and J by 8 bases, with 9 bases left in between. Germline CDR1 is GTSNPN and CDR2 is SVGIG (reference sequence). The CDR3 is made up of 13 amino acids.

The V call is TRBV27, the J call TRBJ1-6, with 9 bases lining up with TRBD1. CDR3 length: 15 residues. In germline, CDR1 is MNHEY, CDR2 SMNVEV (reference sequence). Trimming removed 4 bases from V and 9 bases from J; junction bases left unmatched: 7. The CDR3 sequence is CASSSPGQGRSPLHF. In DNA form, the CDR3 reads TGTGCCAGCAGTTCCCCGGGACAGGGCCGTTCACCCCTCCACTTT.

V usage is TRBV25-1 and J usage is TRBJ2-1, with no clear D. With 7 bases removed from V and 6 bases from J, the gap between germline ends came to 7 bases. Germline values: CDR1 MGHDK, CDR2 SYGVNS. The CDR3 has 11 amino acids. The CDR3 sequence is CASTWGNEQFF. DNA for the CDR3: TGTGCCAGCACATGGGGCAATGAGCAGTTCTTC.

For the CDR3, the DNA is TGCGCCAGCAGCCGGTATGGGTCGGGACTAGGCGACAATGAGCAGTTCTTC. Translation gives CASSRYGSGLGDNEQFF. The chain combines TRBV4-1 with TRBJ2-1, with 8 bases identical to TRBD2. The CDR3 contains 17 residues. CDR1 MGHRA and CDR2 YSYEKL come from the germline V gene. V dropped 4 bases and J dropped 5; count of bases not matched to a gene: 13.

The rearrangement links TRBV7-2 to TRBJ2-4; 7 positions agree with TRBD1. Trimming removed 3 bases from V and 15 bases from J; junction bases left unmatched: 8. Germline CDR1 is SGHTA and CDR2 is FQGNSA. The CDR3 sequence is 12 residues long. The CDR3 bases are TGTGCCAGCAGCTTTCCAGGGACAGTTCGGTACTTC. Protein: CASSFPGTVRYF.

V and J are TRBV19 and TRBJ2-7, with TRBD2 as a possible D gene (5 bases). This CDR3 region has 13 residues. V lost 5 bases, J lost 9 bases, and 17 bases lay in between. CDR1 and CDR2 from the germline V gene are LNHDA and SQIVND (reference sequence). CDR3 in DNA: TGTGCCAGTAGTGCCGGCCAGTTCCGGGGGCAGTACTTC. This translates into CASSAGQFRGQYF.

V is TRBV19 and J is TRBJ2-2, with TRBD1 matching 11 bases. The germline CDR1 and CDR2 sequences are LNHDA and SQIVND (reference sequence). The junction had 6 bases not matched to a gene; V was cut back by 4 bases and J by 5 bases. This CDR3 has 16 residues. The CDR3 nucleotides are TGTGCCAGTAGTACGAGGACAGGGGGCGGGACCGGGGAGCTGTTTTTT. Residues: CASSTRTGGGTGELFF.

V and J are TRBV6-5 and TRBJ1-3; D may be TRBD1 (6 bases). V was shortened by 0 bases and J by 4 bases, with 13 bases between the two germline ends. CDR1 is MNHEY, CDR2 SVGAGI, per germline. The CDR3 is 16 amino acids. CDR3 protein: CASSYSSGGNGNTIYF. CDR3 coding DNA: TGTGCCAGCAGTTACTCGTCCGGGGGCAACGGAAACACCATATATTTT.

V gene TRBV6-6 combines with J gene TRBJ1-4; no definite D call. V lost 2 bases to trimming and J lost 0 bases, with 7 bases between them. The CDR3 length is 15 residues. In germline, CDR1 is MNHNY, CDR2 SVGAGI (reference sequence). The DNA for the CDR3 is TGTGCCAGCAGTTACACCAGAGCAACTAATGAAAAACTGTTTTTT. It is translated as CASSYTRATNEKLFF.

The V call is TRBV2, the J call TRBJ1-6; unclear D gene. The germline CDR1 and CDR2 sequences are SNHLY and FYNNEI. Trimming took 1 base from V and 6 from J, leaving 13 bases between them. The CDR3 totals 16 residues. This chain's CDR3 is CASSEEFRISNSPLHF. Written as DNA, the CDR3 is TGTGCCAGCAGTGAAGAATTTAGGATTTCTAATTCACCCCTCCACTTT.

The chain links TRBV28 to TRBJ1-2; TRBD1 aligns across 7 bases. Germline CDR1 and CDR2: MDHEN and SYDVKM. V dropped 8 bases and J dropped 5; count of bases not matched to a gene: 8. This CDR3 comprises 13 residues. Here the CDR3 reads CASGGQVLYGYTF. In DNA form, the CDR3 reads TGTGCCAGCGGTGGACAGGTCCTGTATGGCTACACCTTC.

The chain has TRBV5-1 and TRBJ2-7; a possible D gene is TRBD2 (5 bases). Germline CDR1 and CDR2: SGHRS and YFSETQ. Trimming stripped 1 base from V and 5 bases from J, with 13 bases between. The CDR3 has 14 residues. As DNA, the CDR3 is TGCGCCAGCAGCTTGCCCGACACTAGTCACGAGCAGTACTTC. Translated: CASSLPDTSHEQYF.